A selection of T cell receptor beta chains follows, all from one sample in a study of glioma-infiltrating T cells after dendritic cell vaccination. Sequencing was performed with immunoSEQ multiplex PCR; in TCRdb, only in-frame clones are kept and a portion is missing. The top ten hold 2.1% of the sample, which has some 90,000 clones, roughly four fifths seen once. This sample comprised blood, obtained after dendritic cell vaccination. These receptors were obtained from a human donor with glioblastoma. The conserved cysteine and the conserved F or W are not part of the CDR3 here. Each record gives: V gene, J gene, CDR3 protein.

V gene: TRBV4-1
J gene: TRBJ1-4
CDR3 protein: ASSQAGVREKLF

V gene: TRBV30
J gene: TRBJ1-4
CDR3 protein: AWKDRAKEKLF

V gene: TRBV19
J gene: TRBJ2-7
CDR3 protein: ASTDPKTGYEQY

V gene: TRBV25-1
J gene: TRBJ2-1
CDR3 protein: ASSIAVTYNEQF

V gene: TRBV18
J gene: TRBJ1-4
CDR3 protein: ASSPHAAVEKLF

V gene: TRBV6-1
J gene: TRBJ2-7
CDR3 protein: ASSEVGRGGQY

V gene: TRBV6-5
J gene: TRBJ2-1
CDR3 protein: ASSSTSGRTHEQF

V gene: TRBV4-1
J gene: TRBJ2-5
CDR3 protein: ASSHLIWETQY

V gene: TRBV19
J gene: TRBJ1-3
CDR3 protein: ASSIVTDGNTIY

V gene: TRBV6-4
J gene: TRBJ2-1
CDR3 protein: ASSGLAGVDNEQF

V gene: TRBV7-2
J gene: TRBJ2-7
CDR3 protein: ASSPTTYYEQY

V gene: TRBV7-9
J gene: TRBJ1-1
CDR3 protein: ASRSQGGEAF

V gene: TRBV11-2
J gene: TRBJ1-5
CDR3 protein: ASSSDRVNQPQH

V gene: TRBV2
J gene: TRBJ2-5
CDR3 protein: ASSTTALGETQY

V gene: TRBV2
J gene: TRBJ1-5
CDR3 protein: ASTGYSNQPQH

V gene: TRBV7-2
J gene: TRBJ1-2
CDR3 protein: ASSAPDRGNYGYT

V gene: TRBV25-1
J gene: TRBJ2-1
CDR3 protein: ASTLMGDRGFDEQF

V gene: TRBV5-1
J gene: TRBJ2-3
CDR3 protein: ASSGEAGNPADTQY

V gene: TRBV7-3
J gene: TRBJ1-1
CDR3 protein: ASSFNTDTEAF

V gene: TRBV10-3
J gene: TRBJ1-2
CDR3 protein: AISESIGTVYGYT

V gene: TRBV7-8
J gene: TRBJ2-5
CDR3 protein: ASSLGAIGGETQY

V gene: TRBV29-1
J gene: TRBJ2-2
CDR3 protein: SVGLGQGTTGELF

V gene: TRBV19
J gene: TRBJ2-1
CDR3 protein: ASSIYSSGRYNEQF

V gene: TRBV11-1
J gene: TRBJ1-4
CDR3 protein: ASSLGGQGSRV

V gene: TRBV5-6
J gene: TRBJ1-2
CDR3 protein: ASSQGTESDYT

V gene: TRBV6-6
J gene: TRBJ1-1
CDR3 protein: ASRPSPGQGDTEAF

V gene: TRBV7-9
J gene: TRBJ2-5
CDR3 protein: ASSLKGFGTSVSGETQY

V gene: TRBV30
J gene: TRBJ1-1
CDR3 protein: AWSGQGGGRAF

V gene: TRBV7-2
J gene: TRBJ2-3
CDR3 protein: ASSYARDTQY

V gene: TRBV5-4
J gene: TRBJ1-2
CDR3 protein: ASSLRGGYT

V gene: TRBV19
J gene: TRBJ1-1
CDR3 protein: ASSIGGDNTEAF

V gene: TRBV27
J gene: TRBJ1-2
CDR3 protein: ASRNSDRRFYGYT

V gene: TRBV2
J gene: TRBJ2-1
CDR3 protein: ASSSGSGNEQF

V gene: TRBV9
J gene: TRBJ1-1
CDR3 protein: ASSRLTGTEAF

V gene: TRBV19
J gene: TRBJ1-1
CDR3 protein: ATSRGQNTEAF

V gene: TRBV28
J gene: TRBJ1-5
CDR3 protein: ASSRGRTGYSNQPQH

V gene: TRBV27
J gene: TRBJ1-4
CDR3 protein: ASSQNQGAGIRFEKLF

V gene: TRBV25-1
J gene: TRBJ2-5
CDR3 protein: ASSPPAGTKTQY

V gene: TRBV7-8
J gene: TRBJ1-6
CDR3 protein: ASSLVDRSAAYNSPLH

V gene: TRBV27
J gene: TRBJ2-7
CDR3 protein: ASSRDRPYEQY

V gene: TRBV19
J gene: TRBJ1-5
CDR3 protein: ASGTPGQGFNQPQH

V gene: TRBV9
J gene: TRBJ1-1
CDR3 protein: ASSPGVLNTEAF

V gene: TRBV10-1
J gene: TRBJ2-3
CDR3 protein: ASSEPSEQY

V gene: TRBV7-2
J gene: TRBJ1-1
CDR3 protein: ASSLESRVSEAF

V gene: TRBV15
J gene: TRBJ2-3
CDR3 protein: ATSRGERTDTQY

V gene: TRBV5-1
J gene: TRBJ2-2
CDR3 protein: ASSHPGTSGSAGELF

V gene: TRBV2
J gene: TRBJ2-5
CDR3 protein: ASSEPGGTTQY

V gene: TRBV18
J gene: TRBJ2-2
CDR3 protein: ASSQGLAVNTGELF

V gene: TRBV15
J gene: TRBJ1-4
CDR3 protein: ATSPNRGLPNEKLF

V gene: TRBV19
J gene: TRBJ2-1
CDR3 protein: ASSPGQGAYNEQF

V gene: TRBV19
J gene: TRBJ1-3
CDR3 protein: ASRPSSGNTIY

V gene: TRBV14
J gene: TRBJ2-5
CDR3 protein: ASSQENSQETQY

V gene: TRBV30
J gene: TRBJ1-3
CDR3 protein: AWGQDRGYGNTIY